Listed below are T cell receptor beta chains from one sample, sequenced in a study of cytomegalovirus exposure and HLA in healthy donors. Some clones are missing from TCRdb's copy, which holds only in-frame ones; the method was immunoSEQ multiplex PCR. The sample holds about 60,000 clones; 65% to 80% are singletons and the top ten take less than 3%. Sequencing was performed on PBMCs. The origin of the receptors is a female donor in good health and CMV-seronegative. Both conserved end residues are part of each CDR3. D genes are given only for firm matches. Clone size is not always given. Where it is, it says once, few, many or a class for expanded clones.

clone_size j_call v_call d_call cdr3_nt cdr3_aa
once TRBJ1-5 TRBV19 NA TGTGCCAGTAGTATAGATCTAGGGGAAGAGCCCCAGCATTTT CASSIDLGEEPQHF
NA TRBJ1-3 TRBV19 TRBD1 TGTGCCAGTAGTATGTCTCTTGGACAGGCGGCCGGAAACACCATATATTTT CASSMSLGQAAGNTIYF
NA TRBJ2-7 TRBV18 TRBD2 TGTGCCAGCTCACCCCCCGGACTAGCGGGAACCTACGAGCAGTACTTC CASSPPGLAGTYEQYF
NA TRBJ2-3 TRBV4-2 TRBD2 TGTGCCAGCAGCGATAGTTTGACACTAGCGGGAGTACGCAGGCCAGATACGCAGTATTTT CASSDSLTLAGVRRPDTQYF
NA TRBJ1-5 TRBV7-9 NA TGTGCCAGCAGCCGATCGGGTAATCAGCCCCAGCATTTT CASSRSGNQPQHF
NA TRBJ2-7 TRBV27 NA TGTGCCAGCAGTTTCACCGGGGACGAGCAGTACTTC CASSFTGDEQYF
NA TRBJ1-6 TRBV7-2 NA TGTGCCAGCAGCCGCGGGACGTATGATTCACCCCTCCACTTT CASSRGTYDSPLHF
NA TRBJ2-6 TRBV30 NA TGTGCCGGGAACCAGGGGCAGAGCTCTGGGGCCAACGTCCTGACTTTC CAGNQGQSSGANVLTF
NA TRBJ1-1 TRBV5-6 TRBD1 TGTGCCAGCAGCTTGCCCCAAGGGACAGGGGTCGGCGCTGAAGCTTTCTTT CASSLPQGTGVGAEAFF
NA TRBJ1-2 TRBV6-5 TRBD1 TGTGCCAGCAGTTACCTCGGGACAGGGAGGCGTGGTGGCTACACCTTC CASSYLGTGRRGGYTF
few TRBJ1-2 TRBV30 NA TGTGCCTGGAGTCAAAGGGGGAACAGTGGCTATGGCTACACCTTC CAWSQRGNSGYGYTF
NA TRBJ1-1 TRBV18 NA TGTGCCAGCTCACCAGTCGGGGATAGTGAAGCTTTCTTT CASSPVGDSEAFF
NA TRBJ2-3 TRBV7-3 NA TGTGCCAGCAGCTTAAACCCGGGGTTTGGCCCAGATACGCAGTATTTT CASSLNPGFGPDTQYF
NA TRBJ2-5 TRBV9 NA TGTGCCAGCAGCTTCGACAGTTTGGAGACCCAGTACTTC CASSFDSLETQYF
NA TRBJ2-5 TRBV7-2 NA TGTGCCAGCAGCTTAGGGACAGATCAAGAGACCCAGTACTTC CASSLGTDQETQYF
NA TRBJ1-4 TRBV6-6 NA TGTGCCAGCAGTTACTCGGGGGAGGTACGGTTCGAAAAACTGTTTTTT CASSYSGEVRFEKLFF
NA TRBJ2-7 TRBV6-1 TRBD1 TGTGCCAGCAGCCGACGGACAGGCACCTACGAGCAGTACTTC CASSRRTGTYEQYF
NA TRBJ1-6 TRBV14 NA TGTGCCAGCAGCTTACGATTCGACAGTTCAGGTTCACCCCTCCACTTT CASSLRFDSSGSPLHF
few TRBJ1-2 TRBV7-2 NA TGTGCCAGCAGCGCGGGACCGGACTATGGCTACACCTTC CASSAGPDYGYTF
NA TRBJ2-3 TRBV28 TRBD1 TGTGCCAGCAGTTCCTCCGGGACAGGGGAAAGAGATACGCAGTATTTT CASSSSGTGERDTQYF
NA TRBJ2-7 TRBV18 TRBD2 TGTGCCAGCTCACCGCTAGCGGGGGGAGACTCCTACGAGCAGTACTTC CASSPLAGGDSYEQYF
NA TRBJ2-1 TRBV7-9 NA TGTGCCAGCAACCCTAGTGAATTGTACAATGAGCAGTTCTTC CASNPSELYNEQFF
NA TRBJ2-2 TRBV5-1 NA TGCGCCAGCAGAAGGGCCGGGAGTGCCGGGGAGCTGTTTTTT CASRRAGSAGELFF
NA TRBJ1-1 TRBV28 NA TGTGCCAGCAGTTTGTCAGGAAAGGTCACTGAAGCTTTCTTT CASSLSGKVTEAFF
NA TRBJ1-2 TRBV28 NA TGTGCCAGCACCGCGTTGTATGGCTACACCTTC CASTALYGYTF
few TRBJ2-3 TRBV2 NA TGTGCCAGCAGTGAAACTAGACGCACAGATACGCAGTATTTT CASSETRRTDTQYF
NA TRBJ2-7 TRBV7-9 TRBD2 TGTGCCAGCAGGGAAGGGACTAGCGGGATTTACGAGCAGTACTTC CASREGTSGIYEQYF
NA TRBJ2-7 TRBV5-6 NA TGTGCCAGCAGCTTGGCGGGGGGCACCTACGAGCAGTACTTC CASSLAGGTYEQYF
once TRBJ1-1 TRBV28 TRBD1 TGTGCCAGCAGTCCACCGGACAGGGTCTTGGCTTTCTTT CASSPPDRVLAFF